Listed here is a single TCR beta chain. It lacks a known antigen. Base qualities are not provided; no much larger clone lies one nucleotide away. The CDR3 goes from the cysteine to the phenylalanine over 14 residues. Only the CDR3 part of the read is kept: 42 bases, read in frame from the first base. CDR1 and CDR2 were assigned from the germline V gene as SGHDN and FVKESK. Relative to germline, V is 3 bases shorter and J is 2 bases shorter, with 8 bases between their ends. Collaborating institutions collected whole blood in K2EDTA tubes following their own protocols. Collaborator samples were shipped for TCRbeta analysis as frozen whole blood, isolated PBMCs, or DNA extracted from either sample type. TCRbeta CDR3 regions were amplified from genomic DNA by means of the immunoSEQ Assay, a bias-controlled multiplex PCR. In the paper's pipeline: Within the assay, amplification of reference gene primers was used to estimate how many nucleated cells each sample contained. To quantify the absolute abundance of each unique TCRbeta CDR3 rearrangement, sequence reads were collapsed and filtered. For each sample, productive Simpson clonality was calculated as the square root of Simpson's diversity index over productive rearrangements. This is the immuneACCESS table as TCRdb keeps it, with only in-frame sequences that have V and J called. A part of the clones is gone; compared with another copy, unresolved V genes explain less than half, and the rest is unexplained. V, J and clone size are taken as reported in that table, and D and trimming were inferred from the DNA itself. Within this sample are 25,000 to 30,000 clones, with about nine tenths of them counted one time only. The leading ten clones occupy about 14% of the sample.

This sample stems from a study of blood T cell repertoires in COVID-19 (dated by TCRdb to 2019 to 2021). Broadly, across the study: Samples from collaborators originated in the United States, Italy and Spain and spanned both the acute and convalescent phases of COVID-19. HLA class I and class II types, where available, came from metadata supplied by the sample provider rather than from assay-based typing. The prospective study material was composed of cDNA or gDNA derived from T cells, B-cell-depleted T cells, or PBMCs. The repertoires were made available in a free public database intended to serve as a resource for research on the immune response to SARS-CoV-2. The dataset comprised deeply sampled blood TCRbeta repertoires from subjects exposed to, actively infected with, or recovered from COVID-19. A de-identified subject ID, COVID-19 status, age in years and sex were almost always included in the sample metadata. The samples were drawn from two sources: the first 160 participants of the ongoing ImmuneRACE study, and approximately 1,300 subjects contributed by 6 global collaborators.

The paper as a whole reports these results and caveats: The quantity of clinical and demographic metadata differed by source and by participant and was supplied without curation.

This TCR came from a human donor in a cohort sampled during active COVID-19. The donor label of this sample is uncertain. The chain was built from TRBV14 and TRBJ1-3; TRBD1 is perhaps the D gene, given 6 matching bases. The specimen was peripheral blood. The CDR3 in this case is CASSHSGAGNTIYF. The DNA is TGTGCCAGCAGCCACTCAGGGGCTGGAAACACCATATATTTT.